This TCR beta chain appears in the sequencing data of a study of blood T cells in healthy people across ages (dated by TCRdb to about 2015). In the study overall: Template switching captured roughly one uniquely barcoded TCR beta cDNA molecule per two T cells in model experiments. The study measured age-related changes in TCR beta repertoire diversity using deep sequencing normalized with unique cDNA molecular identifiers. The donors were divided into four age groups: young (average approximately 17 years), middle-aged (roughly 40), aged (around 59) and long-lived (82). Two additional independent replicas of 1 million unique cDNA reads from the same blood draw were analyzed for two donors (one aged 18 to 30 and one aged 80 or older).

Donors were a few dozen systemically healthy Caucasian individuals from Russia aged roughly 6 to 95 years. About 9.1 milliliters of peripheral blood were collected from each donor into EDTA-treated Vacutainer tubes. Ficoll-Paque density-gradient centrifugation was used to isolate PBMCs, with at least 6 million obtained per sample. Trizol reagent was used to extract total RNA from PBMCs, with at least 5 micrograms per sample. For every donor, flow cytometry on a PBMC aliquot measured the percentage of naive CD45RAhigh/CD27high T cells. A few counts support this clonotype. It has no known antigen specificity. No base quality values were provided; no much bigger clone lies one nucleotide off. Preparation of the library involved 5' RACE. Sequenced using an Illumina HiSeq 2500. A second PCR of about 6 to 11 cycles was performed with a sample-barcoded 5' primer and a J-beta primer mix. A template-switch 5' adaptor carrying 12 random nucleotides introduced a unique molecular identifier onto each TCR beta cDNA molecule. Each sample yielded at least 2.5 million CDR3-containing paired-end reads. All of the RNA was converted into first-strand cDNA using the Mint cDNA synthesis kit, with a TRBC-specific oligonucleotide serving as the primer. Following uracil-DNA glycosylase treatment, a first 18-cycle PCR with universal primers M1SS and BC2_uni_R was performed on all cDNA. As for how the authors treated the data: Normalization of each sample was performed by random selection of 1 million high-quality reads, each carrying a distinct molecular identifier. Instead of being binned into consensus sequences, reads that shared molecular identifiers were thrown out. MiTCR, with a Q25 quality threshold and the strictest error-elimination algorithm, was used for CDR3 identification, clonotype clustering and error correction. A nonparametric unseen species model using Euler transformation provided a lower-bound estimate of total TCR beta diversity. TCRdb itself trimmed the public reads at Q25 with fastp, ran MiXCR and retained productive beta chains. CDR3 protein duplicates are merged, each entry listing the most common genes and DNA. The V and J calls were not made by the authors but by TCRdb's processing. Here the sample has 800,000 to 1,300,000 distinct CDR3 sequences; approximately 25% occur a single time. Of the sample, around 0.7% falls within the top ten clones.

Broad study findings and their caveats: Observed TCR beta diversity per million T cells fell roughly linearly with age, and a significant reduction was already apparent by age roughly 40. Because donor CMV infection status was unknown, age-related changes in expanded clonotypes were potentially confounded. Estimates of total diversity based on one million sequenced T cells were considered lower bounds and underestimates. Compared with the aged group, the long-lived group had more naive CD4+ T cells, fewer expanded clones and increased TCR diversity, suggesting age selection. Since profiling was done on bulk unsorted PBMCs, naive and antigen-experienced compartments could not be conclusively compared. Observed TCR beta diversity correlated strongly with the percentage of naive T cells measured by flow cytometry.

Separately, the same data were catalogued under a study of T cells of mothers and their children. That second publication adds: Nine systemically healthy Caucasian individuals, comprising three mothers and their six children, were included as donors. cDNA synthesis consumed the entire amount of extracted RNA, loaded at around 1.5 ug RNA in each 15 ul reaction. In the second PCR, sample barcodes and 2-4 random nucleotides were introduced via the M1S primer. More than 8 million TCR beta CDR3 reads were obtained from each mother, and approximately 3 million reads were obtained from each child. TCR recombination output is similarly shaped by thymic selection in related and unrelated pairs, with a minor effect exerted by inherited differences. Normalized repertoire overlap was always slightly but never significantly higher in related than unrelated mother-child pairs. No persistent microchimeric T cell clones were detected, at a sensitivity of roughly 100 clones per million clonotypes. The study used deep NGS to compare TCR beta repertoires of mothers and children, seeking features distinguishing related mother-child pairs from unrelated individuals. Mothers averaged roughly 36 +/- 4 years of age and children averaged approximately 12 +/- 4 years. Libraries were sequenced on Illumina HiSeq 2000 with 100+100 nt paired-end reads after adapter ligation with NEBNext reagents. To avoid cross-contamination, the mother libraries and the child libraries were prepared a month apart and sequenced in separate runs. Each donor had between roughly 500,000 and 2,100,000 distinct TCR beta clonotypes identified. Naive TCR beta clonotypes were estimated from low-frequency clonotypes matched to each donor's FACS-determined naive share, without sorting.

This sequence originates from a girl aged 2-10 years in good health. Material: blood.

The CDR3 has the sequence CAISAGGGLLTDTQYF. The DNA sequence is given as TGTGCCATCAGTGCAGGCGGGGGACTCCTCACAGATACGCAGTATTTT. This chain is built from TRBV10-3 and TRBJ2-3, and TRBD2 matches 7 of the central bases. Relative to germline, V is missing 4 bases and J is missing 2 bases, with 9 bases of the junction outside any gene match. Reading from cysteine to phenylalanine, the CDR3 counts 16 amino acids. This entry keeps only the CDR3 DNA: 48 bases, framed from base 1. From a lookup of the germline V gene, CDR1 and CDR2 are ENHRY and SYGVKD.